This T cell receptor beta chain was recorded in a study of identical twins. Findings of the study overall: Surplus twin overlap in beta out-of-frame sequences was less pronounced. Models underestimated how often monozygotic twins shared out-of-frame TCR alpha. The study drew conclusions from cross-sectional statistical analysis, not from following the same donors.

In germline, CDR1 is DFQATT, CDR2 SNEGSKA (reference sequence). This CDR3 has 16 residues. V shed 5 bases and J 5 bases; nucleotides not matched to a gene: 13. In TCRdb, the 5' RACE reads were re-called with MiXCR into one record per CDR3 protein. The repertoire holds approximately 410,000 distinct CDR3 sequences, under 20% seen once, with approximately 12% in the top ten. Only healthy Caucasians were enrolled as donors. This clonotype was counted at least ten times. Antigen specificity is unknown. Sample: naive T cells sorted from blood. This receptor was taken from a man in his fifties in good health. The chain combines TRBV20-1 with TRBJ2-7, with 12 bases fitting TRBD2. CDR3 nucleotide sequence: TGCAGTGCTCGCCCACTAGCGGGAGGACCTCTACACGAGCAGTACTTC. The encoded protein is CSARPLAGGPLHEQYF.